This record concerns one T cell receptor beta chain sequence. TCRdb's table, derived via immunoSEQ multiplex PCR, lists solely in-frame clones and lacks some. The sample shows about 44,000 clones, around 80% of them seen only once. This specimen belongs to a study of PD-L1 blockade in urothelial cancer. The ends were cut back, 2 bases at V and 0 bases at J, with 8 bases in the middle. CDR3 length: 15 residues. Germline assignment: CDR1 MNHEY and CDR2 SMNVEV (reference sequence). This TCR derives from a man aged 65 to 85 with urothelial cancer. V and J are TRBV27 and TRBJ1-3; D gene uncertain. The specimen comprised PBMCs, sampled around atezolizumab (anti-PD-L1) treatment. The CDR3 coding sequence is TGTGCCAGCAGTTTACAATGGAGCTCTGGAAACACCATATATTTT. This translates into CASSLQWSSGNTIYF.